Sequencing of this T cell receptor beta chain was carried out in a study of cytotoxic CD8 clonotypes in ibrutinib-treated CLL. Across the study: The patients, about a dozen relapsed/refractory and more than 14 treatment-naive, included around 17 who were IGHV unmutated. Among the samples, the mean was 255,043 productive templates and about 90,000 productive rearrangements. Study results and caveats: There were few public clonotypes, and on treatment they contracted or stayed stable. Against age-matched healthy donors, baseline clonality ran higher and tracked circulating CD8+ T-cell counts.

Data came from immunoSEQ multiplex PCR; TCRdb stores just in-frame clones and leaves some out. In the table there are about 76,000 clones, around four fifths of which are singletons. Germline V gene sequence: CDR1 DFQATT, CDR2 SNEGSKA (reference sequence). This CDR3 has 11 amino acids. Trimming took 0 bases from V and 10 from J, leaving 7 bases between them. A note on this clone: The antigen remains undetermined.

This rearrangement joins TRBV20-1 to TRBJ2-1; D is unresolved. This sequence originates from a human donor with chronic lymphocytic leukemia. The sample consisted of PBMCs, taken after 24 months of ibrutinib treatment. The CDR3 coding sequence is TGCAGTGCTAGAGACCTAGAGGAGCAGTTCTTC. Translated, it gives CSARDLEEQFF.